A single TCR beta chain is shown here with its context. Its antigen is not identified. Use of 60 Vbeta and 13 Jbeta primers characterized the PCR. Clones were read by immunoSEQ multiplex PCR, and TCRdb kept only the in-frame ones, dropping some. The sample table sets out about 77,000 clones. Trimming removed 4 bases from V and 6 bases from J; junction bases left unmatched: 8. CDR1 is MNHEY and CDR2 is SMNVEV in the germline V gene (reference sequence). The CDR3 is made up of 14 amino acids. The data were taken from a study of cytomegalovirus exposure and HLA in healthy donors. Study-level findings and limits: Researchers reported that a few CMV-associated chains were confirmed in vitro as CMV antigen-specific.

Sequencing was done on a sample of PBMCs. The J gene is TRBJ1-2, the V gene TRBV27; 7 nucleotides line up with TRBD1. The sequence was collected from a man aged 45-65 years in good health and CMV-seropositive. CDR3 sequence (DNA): TGTGCCAGCAGTTCGACTTCAGGGGGGCATGGCTACACCTTC. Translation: CASSSTSGGHGYTF.